What follows is one TCR beta chain and its context. This clonotype has a count of ten or more. No antigen is known for it. No base qualities exist here, and no much larger clone lies one base off it. This entry is derived from a study of CD8 T cells in ankylosing spondylitis (dated 2017 in TCRdb). Some background on the complete study: The study set out to find disease-linked TCR variants by profiling T cell receptor beta repertoires in ankylosing spondylitis patients and healthy donors. The full study cohort comprised roughly 24 ankylosing spondylitis patients and approximately 100 healthy donors. Samples of peripheral blood were taken, and for ankylosing spondylitis patients, synovial fluid was collected as well.

The CDR1 and CDR2 encoded by the germline V gene are SQVTM and ANQGSEA. The CDR3, from cysteine to phenylalanine, totals 16 residues. Here the CDR3 DNA is all that survives: 48 bases in frame from base 1. Unmatched junction bases come to 6, with V trimmed by 0 bases and J by 0 bases. The instrument given in TCRdb is Illumina HiSeq 2500. Quantitative 5'-RACE with molecular barcodes was used to prepare TCR beta libraries. The paper's processing steps were these. Disease-linked TCR variants were identified with a new computational method built on a probabilistic model of VDJ rearrangement. The public sequencing data were trimmed at Q25 with fastp and processed into clonotypes with MiXCR by TCRdb, which kept only in-frame beta chains. Identical CDR3 proteins give one entry, which carries the most common genes and DNA. V and J calls and clone size were set by TCRdb, not the authors. Recorded for this sample are 310,000 or so distinct CDR3 sequences; around 19% of them occurred a single time. Jointly, the top ten make up around 7.8% of the sample.

General study outcomes and caveats: The disease-linked clones showed a CD8+ phenotype and occurred at relatively low frequencies in peripheral blood. The disease-linked clones were reported to be significantly enriched in matched synovial fluid samples from ankylosing spondylitis patients. Some motif variants were previously reported in synovial fluid and blood of reactive arthritis patients, suggesting common disease-initiation mechanisms. Blood from ankylosing spondylitis patients appeared to be characterized by a TCR beta motif made up of seven or eight highly homologous amino acid variants.

This clonotype was sampled from a male donor with ankylosing spondylitis or in good health (not recorded which). The chain is assembled from TRBV29-1 and TRBJ2-3, and 7 junction bases match TRBD2. Sample: blood, either unsorted or a sorted T cell fraction (not recorded which). At the DNA level, the sequence is TGCAGCGTTGAAGATGGAGCGGGACTTAGCACAGATACGCAGTATTTT. The translation is CSVEDGAGLSTDTQYF.